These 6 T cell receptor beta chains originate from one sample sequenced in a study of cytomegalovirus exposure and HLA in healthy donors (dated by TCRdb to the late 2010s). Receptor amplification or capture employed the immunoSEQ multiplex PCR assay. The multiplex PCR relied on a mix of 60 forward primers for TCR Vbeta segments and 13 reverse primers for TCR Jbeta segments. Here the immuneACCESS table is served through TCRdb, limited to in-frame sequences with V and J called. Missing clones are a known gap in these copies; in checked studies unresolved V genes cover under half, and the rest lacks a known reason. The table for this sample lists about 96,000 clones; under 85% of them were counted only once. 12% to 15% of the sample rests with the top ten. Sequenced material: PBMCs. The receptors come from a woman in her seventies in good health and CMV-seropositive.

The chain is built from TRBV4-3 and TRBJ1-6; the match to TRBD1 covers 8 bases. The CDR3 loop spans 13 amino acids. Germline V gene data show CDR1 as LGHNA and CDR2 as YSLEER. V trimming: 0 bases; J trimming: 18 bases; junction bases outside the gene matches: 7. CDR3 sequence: CASSQETGDLTHF. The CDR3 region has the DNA TGCGCCAGCAGCCAAGAGACAGGGGATTTGACCCACTTT.

The CDR3 nucleotides are TGTGCCAGCAGTCGGCTGGACAGGCCAGATACGCAGTATTTT. It translates to CASSRLDRPDTQYF. The chain combines TRBV5-8 with TRBJ2-3; TRBD1 agrees at 7 bases. The CDR3 is 14 amino acids. V shed 5 bases and J 4 bases; nucleotides not matched to a gene: 7. Germline-derived CDR1 and CDR2 are SGHTS and YDEGEE.

In DNA, the CDR3 is TGTGCCAGCAGCTTAGGCAGAACAGGGATTCGTAATTTGGACGAGCAGTACTTC. The encoded protein is CASSLGRTGIRNLDEQYF. The J gene is TRBJ2-7, the V gene TRBV5-6; tentative D call: TRBD1 (6 bases). Trimming left V 2 bases short and J 5 bases short, with 26 bases between. Germline V CDR1 and CDR2: SGHDT, YYEEEE. CDR3 length equals 18 residues.

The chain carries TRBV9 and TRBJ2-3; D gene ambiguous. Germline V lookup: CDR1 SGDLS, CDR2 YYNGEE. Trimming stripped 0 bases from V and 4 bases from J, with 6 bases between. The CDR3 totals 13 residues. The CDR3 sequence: CASSVAVPDTQYF. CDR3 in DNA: TGTGCCAGCAGCGTAGCAGTCCCAGATACGCAGTATTTT.

CDR3 protein: CATSRAQGAHLTEETQYF. The CDR3 region has the DNA TGTGCCACCAGCAGAGCACAGGGGGCCCATCTAACCGAAGAGACCCAGTACTTC. The chain recombines TRBV15 with TRBJ2-5; the match to TRBD1 covers 9 bases. Germline assignment: CDR1 LNHNV and CDR2 YYDKDF (reference sequence). V gave up 1 base and J gave up 3 bases; unmatched junction bases: 12. The CDR3 has 18 residues.

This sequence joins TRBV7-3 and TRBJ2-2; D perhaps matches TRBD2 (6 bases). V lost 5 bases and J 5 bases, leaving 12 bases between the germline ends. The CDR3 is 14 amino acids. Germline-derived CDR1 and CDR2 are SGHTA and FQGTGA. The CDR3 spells CASSEGLFTGELFF. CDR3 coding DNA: TGTGCCAGCAGCGAGGGACTTTTTACCGGGGAGCTGTTTTTT.